The 22 T cell receptor beta chains listed next were all sequenced from one sample in a study of blood T cell repertoires in COVID-19. Sequenced by immunoSEQ multiplex PCR; TCRdb stores in-frame clones only, minus some. The sample consists of about 100,000 clones, 91% of them appearing once. Sequenced material: peripheral blood. The receptors shown here come from a man aged 55 to 69 with acute or convalescent COVID-19.

This clone was seen repeatedly, ten times or more. The chain links TRBV7-9 to TRBJ1-1; 7 nucleotides line up with TRBD1. Germline V lookup: CDR1 SEHNR, CDR2 FQNEAQ (reference sequence). V trimming: 5 bases; J trimming: 11 bases; junction bases outside the gene matches: 20. The CDR3 consists of 16 residues. DNA of the CDR3: TGTGCCAGCAGCGCCTTAAGGGACAGCATACTATCGTGGGCTTTCTTT. Its translation is CASSALRDSILSWAFF.

The rearrangement links TRBV3-1 (or the pseudogene TRBV3-2) to TRBJ1-1; a possible D gene is TRBD1 (6 bases). The CDR3 extends over 15 amino acids. Germline V gene data show CDR1 as LGHDT and CDR2 as YNNKEL (reference sequence). Trimming pared 4 bases from V and 5 bases from J, leaving 17 bases between. DNA of the CDR3: TGTGCCAGCAGCCCTCCTAGGGGGTATAGGACTGAAGCTTTCTTT. This sequence encodes CASSPPRGYRTEAFF.

This clone was seen once. This sequence joins TRBV3-1 (or the pseudogene TRBV3-2) and TRBJ2-1; the D gene is possibly TRBD1 (6 bases). V lost 0 bases and J lost 4, with 7 bases in between. The CDR3 covers 14 residues. CDR1 and CDR2 (germline): LGHDT, YNNKEL (reference sequence). The CDR3 loop reads CASSQEGAYNEQFF. CDR3 bases: TGTGCCAGCAGCCAAGAGGGGGCTTACAATGAGCAGTTCTTC.

In this sample, this clone turned up a few times. V is TRBV28 and J is TRBJ1-3, with 8 bases aligning to TRBD1. The CDR3 has 15 amino acids. Looked up from germline, CDR1 is MDHEN and CDR2 is SYDVKM. Trimming took 6 bases from V and 1 from J; bases not matched to a gene: 5. The CDR3 loop is CASRGGQASGNTIYF. The DNA for the CDR3 is TGTGCCAGCAGGGGGGGACAGGCTTCTGGAAACACCATATATTTT.

The CDR3 bases are TGTGCCACCAGCATTGTTAGGAGGCGAGGGATACGGCGGGAGGGCAGCCACGAGCAGTACTTC. It specifies CATSIVRRRGIRREGSHEQYF. The V and J genes are TRBV15 and TRBJ2-7; the match to TRBD2 covers 9 bases. Germline CDR1 is LNHNV and CDR2 is YYDKDF (reference sequence). V gave up 4 bases and J gave up 5 bases; unmatched junction bases: 27. This CDR3 has 21 residues.

The chain combines TRBV9 with TRBJ2-2, with 7 bases matching TRBD2. From germline, CDR1 is SGDLS and CDR2 YYNGEE. The ends lost 0 bases at V and 4 bases at J; junction bases unmatched: 3. This CDR3 comprises 15 residues. The DNA of the CDR3 is TGTGCCAGCAGCGTAGCGGGAGGTTTCACCGGGGAGCTGTTTTTT. Translation: CASSVAGGFTGELFF.

V gene TRBV10-3 combines with J gene TRBJ2-7; 8 bases line up with TRBD1. CDR1 is ENHRY, CDR2 SYGVKD, per germline. The length of the CDR3 is 15 residues. The junction had 10 bases not matched to a gene; V was cut back by 3 bases and J by 6 bases. CDR3: CAISEGQGGFREQYV. DNA for the CDR3: TGTGCCATCAGTGAAGGACAGGGTGGCTTTCGCGAGCAGTACGTC.

The chain has TRBV13 and TRBJ1-1; 7 bases line up with TRBD1. The CDR3 contains 13 residues. After removal of 5 bases from V and 4 bases from J, the junction contained 4 bases not matched to a gene. Germline CDR1 PRHDT, CDR2 FYEKMQ (reference sequence). The chain's CDR3 is CASSRQGGTEAFF. The CDR3, as DNA: TGTGCCAGCAGCAGACAGGGAGGCACTGAAGCTTTCTTT.

The chain couples TRBV6-1 to TRBJ2-7; 7 bases are shared with TRBD1. The CDR3 sequence is 14 residues long. V was pared by 0 bases and J by 4 bases, with 3 bases of the junction left unmatched. Looked up from germline, CDR1 is MNHNS and CDR2 is SASEGT. As DNA, the CDR3 is TGTGCCAGCAGTGAAGCGGGGACAGAATACGAGCAGTACGTC. Protein: CASSEAGTEYEQYV.

The rearrangement links TRBV2 to TRBJ2-1; 8 bases map to TRBD2. CDR1 and CDR2 from the germline V gene are SNHLY and FYNNEI. CDR3 length equals 15 residues. Germline trimming cut 5 bases from V and 4 bases from J; bases unmatched to any gene: 7. CDR3 protein: CASSPLAGLYNEQFF. In DNA, the CDR3 is TGTGCCAGCAGTCCTCTAGCGGGCCTTTACAATGAGCAGTTCTTC.

The rearrangement links TRBV13 to TRBJ2-5; 12 bases align to TRBD2. In germline, CDR1 is PRHDT, CDR2 FYEKMQ (reference sequence). V trimming: 3 bases; J trimming: 5 bases; junction bases outside the gene matches: 4. This CDR3 has 15 residues. As DNA, the CDR3 is TGTGCCAGCAGCTTTACTAGCGGGGGGTCCGAGACCCAGTACTTC. It translates to CASSFTSGGSETQYF. Full variable domain (rest looked up from reference TRBV13 and TRBJ2-5): AAGVIQSPRHLIKEKRETATLKCYPIPRHDTVYWYQQGPGQDPQFLISFYEKMQSDKGSIPDRFSAQQFSDYHSELNMSSLELGDSALYFCASSFTSGGSETQYFGPGTRLLVL.

This chain links TRBV7-8 with TRBJ1-4; TRBD1 matches 8 bases. After removal of 5 bases from V and 0 bases from J, the junction contained 5 bases not matched to a gene. This CDR3 has 16 amino acids. CDR1 and CDR2 (germline): SGHVS, FQNEAQ. The CDR3 region is CASSLDRGATNEKLFF. The CDR3 nucleotides read TGTGCCAGCAGCCTAGACAGGGGCGCAACTAATGAAAAACTGTTTTTT.

This rearrangement joins TRBV7-9 to TRBJ1-2, with TRBD1 as a possible D gene (5 bases). CDR1 is SEHNR, CDR2 FQNEAQ, per germline (reference sequence). V shed 1 base and J shed 6 bases, with 12 bases lying between them. This CDR3 comprises 14 residues. Here the CDR3 reads CASSLGGERHGYTF. The CDR3 nucleotides read TGTGCCAGCAGCTTAGGGGGGGAGCGGCATGGCTACACCTTC.

V is TRBV7-7 and J is TRBJ2-3; D unresolved. The ends were cut back, 1 base at V and 6 bases at J, with 5 bases in the middle. The CDR3 is 12 amino acids. Germline CDR1 is SSHAT and CDR2 is FNYEAQ (reference sequence). The CDR3 here is CASSLVFDTQYF. The CDR3 coding sequence is TGTGCCAGCAGCTTAGTCTTTGATACGCAGTATTTT. The entire variable domain, with the rest obtained from reference TRBV7-7 and TRBJ2-3, is as follows: GAGVSQSPRYKVTKRGQDVTLRCDPISSHATLYWYQQALGQGPEFLTYFNYEAQPDKSGLPSDRFSAERPEGSISTLTIQRTEQRDSAMYRCASSLVFDTQYFGPGTRLTVL.

The chain has TRBV28 and TRBJ1-5; 9 nucleotides line up with TRBD1. This CDR3 is built from 15 residues. Germline loops: CDR1 MDHEN, CDR2 SYDVKM. V dropped 3 bases and J dropped 7; count of bases not matched to a gene: 7. DNA for the CDR3: TGTGCCAGCAGTTTTCACCGACAGGGGGGACAGCCCCAGCATTTT. As protein: CASSFHRQGGQPQHF.

The chain uses TRBV9 and TRBJ1-1; 10 bases align to TRBD1. Losses at the gene ends were 3 bases for V and 6 bases for J; bases not matched to a gene: 8. This CDR3 has 15 residues. CDR1 and CDR2 from the germline V gene are SGDLS and YYNGEE. CDR3 sequence (DNA): TGTGCCAGCAGCGAGGGGACAGGGGAGGGTGCTGAAGCTTTCTTT. As protein: CASSEGTGEGAEAFF.

This clone was found once. The chain couples TRBV6-5 to TRBJ1-1; D gene uncertain. The CDR3 is 15 residues long. Germline lookup yields CDR1 MNHEY and CDR2 SVGAGI. V dropped 3 bases and J dropped 1 base, with 12 bases sitting between them. The CDR3 DNA reads TGTGCCAGCAGTTATTTCATGGCAGGGAACACTGAAGCTTTCTTT. The encoded protein is CASSYFMAGNTEAFF.

The rearrangement links TRBV19 to TRBJ2-4; 9 nucleotides agree with TRBD1. Germline values: CDR1 LNHDA, CDR2 SQIVND (reference sequence). The CDR3 runs to 13 residues. Unmatched junction bases numbered 10, after V lost 5 bases and J lost 14 bases. The CDR3 DNA reads TGTGCCAGTAGTCCGCCCGGGACAGGGCCCAAGTACTTC. It translates to CASSPPGTGPKYF.

This chain joins TRBV28 and TRBJ1-2; D call uncertain. CDR3 length: 13 residues. Germline V gene sequence: CDR1 MDHEN, CDR2 SYDVKM. Trimming stripped 6 bases from V and 6 bases from J, with 14 bases between. The CDR3 region has the DNA TGTGCCAGCAGGCCAGACCGGGTGGATGGCTACACCTTC. This gives the protein CASRPDRVDGYTF.

The chain combines TRBV5-4 with TRBJ1-4; a weak D match, TRBD1 (5 bases). Germline CDR1 SGHNT, CDR2 YYREEE (reference sequence). V dropped 4 bases and J dropped 3 bases, with 10 bases sitting between them. The CDR3 consists of 14 residues. The CDR3 is CASSTGISNEKLFF. The CDR3 DNA sequence: TGTGCCAGCAGCACAGGAATATCTAATGAAAAACTGTTTTTT.

This clone appeared once. This chain links TRBV11-3 with TRBJ2-1; 11 bases match TRBD1. The CDR3 is 14 amino acids. Germline-derived CDR1 and CDR2 are SGHNT and YENEEA. The V and J ends lost 5 bases and 9 bases, in that order; junction bases with no gene match: 6. The CDR3, as DNA: TGTGCCAGCAGCGAGAGGACAGGGGGCAGTGAGCAGTTCTTC. It yields the protein CASSERTGGSEQFF.

This chain links TRBV10-2 with TRBJ1-2, with D possibly TRBD1 on 5 matching bases. Trimming pared 1 base from V and 4 bases from J, leaving 7 bases between. Germline-derived CDR1 and CDR2 are WSHSY and SAAADI. The CDR3 has 13 amino acids. CDR3 sequence reads: CASSEFGGYGYTF. CDR3 nucleotide sequence: TGCGCCAGCAGTGAGTTCGGGGGCTATGGCTACACCTTC.